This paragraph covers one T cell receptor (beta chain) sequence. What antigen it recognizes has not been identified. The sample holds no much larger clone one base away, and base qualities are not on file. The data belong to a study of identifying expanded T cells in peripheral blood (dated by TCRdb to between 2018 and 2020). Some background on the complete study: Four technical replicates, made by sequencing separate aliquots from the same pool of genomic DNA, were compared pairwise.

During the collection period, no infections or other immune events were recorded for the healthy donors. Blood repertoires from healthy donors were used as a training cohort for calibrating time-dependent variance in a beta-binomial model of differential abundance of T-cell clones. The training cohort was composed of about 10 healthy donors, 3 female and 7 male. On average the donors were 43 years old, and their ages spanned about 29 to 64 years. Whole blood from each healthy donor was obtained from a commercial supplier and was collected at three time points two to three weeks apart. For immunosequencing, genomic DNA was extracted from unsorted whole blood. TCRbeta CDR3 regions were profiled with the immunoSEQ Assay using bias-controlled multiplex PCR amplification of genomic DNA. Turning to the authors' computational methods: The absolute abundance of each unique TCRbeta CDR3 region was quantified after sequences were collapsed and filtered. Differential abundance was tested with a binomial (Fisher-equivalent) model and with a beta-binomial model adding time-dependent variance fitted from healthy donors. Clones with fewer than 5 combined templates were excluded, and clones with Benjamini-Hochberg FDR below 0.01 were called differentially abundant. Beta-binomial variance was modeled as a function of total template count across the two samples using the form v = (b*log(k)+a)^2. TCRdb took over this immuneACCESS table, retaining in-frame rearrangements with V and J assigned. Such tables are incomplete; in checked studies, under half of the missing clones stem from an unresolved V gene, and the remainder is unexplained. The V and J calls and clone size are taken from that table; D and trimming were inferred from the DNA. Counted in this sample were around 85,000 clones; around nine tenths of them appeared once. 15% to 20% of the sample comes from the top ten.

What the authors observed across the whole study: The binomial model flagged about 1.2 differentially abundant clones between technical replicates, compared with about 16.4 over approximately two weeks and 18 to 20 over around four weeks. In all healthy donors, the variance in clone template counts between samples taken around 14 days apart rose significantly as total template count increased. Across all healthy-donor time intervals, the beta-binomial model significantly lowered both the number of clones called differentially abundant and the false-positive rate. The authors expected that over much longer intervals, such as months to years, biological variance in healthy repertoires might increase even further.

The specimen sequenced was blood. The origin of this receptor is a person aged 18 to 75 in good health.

The bases are TGTGCCAGCAGCTTGGGAGGGGGTGTAGCCAAAAACATTCAGTACTTC. This sequence encodes CASSLGGGVAKNIQYF. The V and J genes are TRBV5-4 and TRBJ2-4, with TRBD1 tentatively as D gene (6 bases match). For CDR1 and CDR2, the germline V gene (reference sequence) lists SGHNT and YYREEE. The junction carries 10 bases between V and J, which are trimmed by 0 bases and 0 bases respectively. The CDR3 has 16 amino acids, counting the end cysteine and phenylalanine. The DNA shown is the 48-base CDR3, in frame from base 1.